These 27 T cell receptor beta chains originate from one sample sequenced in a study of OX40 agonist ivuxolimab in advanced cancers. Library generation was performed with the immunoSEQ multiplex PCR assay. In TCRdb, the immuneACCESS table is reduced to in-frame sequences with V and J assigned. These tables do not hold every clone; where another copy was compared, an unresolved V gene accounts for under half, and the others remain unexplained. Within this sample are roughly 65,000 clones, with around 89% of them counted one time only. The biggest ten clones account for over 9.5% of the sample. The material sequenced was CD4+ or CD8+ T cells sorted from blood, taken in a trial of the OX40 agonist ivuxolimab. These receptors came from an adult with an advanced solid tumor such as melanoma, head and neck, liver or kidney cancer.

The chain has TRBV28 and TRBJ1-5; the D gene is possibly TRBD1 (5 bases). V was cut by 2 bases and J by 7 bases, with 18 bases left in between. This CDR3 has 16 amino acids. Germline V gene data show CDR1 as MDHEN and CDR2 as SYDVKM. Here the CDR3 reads CASSLTLGPGGQPQHF. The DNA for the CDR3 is TGTGCCAGCAGTTTAACCCTGGGCCCCGGGGGACAGCCCCAGCATTTT. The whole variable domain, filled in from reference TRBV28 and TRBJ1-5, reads DVKVTQSSRYLVKRTGEKVFLECVQDMDHENMFWYRQDPGLGLRLIYFSYDVKMKEKGDIPEGYSVSREKKERFSLILESASTNQTSMYLCASSLTLGPGGQPQHFGDGTRLSIL.

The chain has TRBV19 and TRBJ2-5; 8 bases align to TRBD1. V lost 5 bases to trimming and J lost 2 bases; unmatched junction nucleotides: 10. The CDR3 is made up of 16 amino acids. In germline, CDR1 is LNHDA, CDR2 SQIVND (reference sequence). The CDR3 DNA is TGTGCCAGTAGTGGGGGACAGGCCATATTACAAGAGACCCAGTACTTC. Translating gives CASSGGQAILQETQYF.

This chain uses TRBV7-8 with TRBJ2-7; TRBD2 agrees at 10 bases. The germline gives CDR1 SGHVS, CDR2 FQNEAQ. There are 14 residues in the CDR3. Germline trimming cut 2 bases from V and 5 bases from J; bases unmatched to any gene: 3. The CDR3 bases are TGTGCCAGCAGCTTACCACTAGCGGGGCACGAGCAGTACTTC. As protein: CASSLPLAGHEQYF. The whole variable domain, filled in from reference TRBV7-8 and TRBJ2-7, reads GAGVSQSPRYKVAKRGQDVALRCDPISGHVSLFWYQQALGQGPEFLTYFQNEAQLDKSGLPSDRFFAERPEGSVSTLKIQRTQQEDSAVYLCASSLPLAGHEQYFGPGTRLTVT.

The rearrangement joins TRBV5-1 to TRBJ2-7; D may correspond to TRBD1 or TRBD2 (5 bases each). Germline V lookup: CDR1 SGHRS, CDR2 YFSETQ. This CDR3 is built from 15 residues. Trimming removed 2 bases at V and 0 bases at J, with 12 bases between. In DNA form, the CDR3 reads TGCGCCAGCAGCTTTGGGGGTGGTTCCTCCTACGAGCAGTACTTC. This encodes CASSFGGGSSYEQYF. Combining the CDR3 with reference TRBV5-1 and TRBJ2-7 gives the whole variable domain KAGVTQTPRYLIKTRGQQVTLSCSPISGHRSVSWYQQTPGQGLQFLFEYFSETQRNKGNFPGRFSGRQFSNSRSEMNVSTLELGDSALYLCASSFGGGSSYEQYFGPGTRLTVT.

CDR3 amino acids: CASRRTGSQNTGELFF. In nucleotides, the CDR3 is TGTGCCAGCAGACGAACAGGCAGCCAGAACACCGGGGAGCTGTTTTTT. V usage is TRBV28 and J usage is TRBJ2-2; TRBD1 might be the D (5 bases). The V gene's germline CDR1 is MDHEN and CDR2 SYDVKM. The CDR3 has 16 residues. The V gene lost 6 bases and the J gene lost 1 base, with 15 bases spanning the gap.

CDR3 DNA: TGTGCCAGCAGCTCGAGGACAGGGCCCCTCAAAGCTTTCTTT. Protein: CASSSRTGPLKAFF. The J gene is TRBJ1-1, the V gene TRBV7-8; 8 nucleotides align to TRBD1. V trimming: 4 bases; J trimming: 9 bases; junction bases outside the gene matches: 10. Germline-derived CDR1 and CDR2 are SGHVS and FQNEAQ. This CDR3 has 14 residues.

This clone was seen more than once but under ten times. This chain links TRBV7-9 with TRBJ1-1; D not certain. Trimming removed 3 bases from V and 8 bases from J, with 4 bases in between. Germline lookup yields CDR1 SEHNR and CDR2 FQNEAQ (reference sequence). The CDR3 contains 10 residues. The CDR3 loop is CASSLEEAFF. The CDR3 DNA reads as TGTGCCAGCAGCTTGGAGGAAGCTTTCTTT.

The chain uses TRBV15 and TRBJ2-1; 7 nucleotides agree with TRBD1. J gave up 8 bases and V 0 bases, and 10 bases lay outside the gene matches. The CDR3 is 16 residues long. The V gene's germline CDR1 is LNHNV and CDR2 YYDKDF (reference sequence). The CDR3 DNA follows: TGTGCCACCAGCAGAGATCGTGGGACAGTACATCATGAGCAGTTCTTC. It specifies CATSRDRGTVHHEQFF.

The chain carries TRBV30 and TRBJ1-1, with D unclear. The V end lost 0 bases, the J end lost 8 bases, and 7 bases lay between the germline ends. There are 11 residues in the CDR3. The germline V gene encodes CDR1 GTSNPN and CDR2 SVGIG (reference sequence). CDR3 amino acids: CAWSVSSEAFF. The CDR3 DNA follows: TGTGCCTGGAGTGTATCGTCCGAAGCTTTCTTT.

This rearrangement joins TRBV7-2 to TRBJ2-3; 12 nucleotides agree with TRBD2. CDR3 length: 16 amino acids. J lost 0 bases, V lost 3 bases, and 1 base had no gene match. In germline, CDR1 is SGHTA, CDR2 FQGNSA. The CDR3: CASSFGTSGSTDTQYF. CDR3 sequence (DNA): TGTGCCAGCAGCTTTGGGACTAGCGGGAGCACAGATACGCAGTATTTT. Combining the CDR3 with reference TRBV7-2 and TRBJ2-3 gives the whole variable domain GAGVSQSPSNKVTEKGKDVELRCDPISGHTALYWYRQSLGQGLEFLIYFQGNSAPDKSGLPSDRFSAERTGGSVSTLTIQRTQQEDSAVYLCASSFGTSGSTDTQYFGPGTRLTVL.

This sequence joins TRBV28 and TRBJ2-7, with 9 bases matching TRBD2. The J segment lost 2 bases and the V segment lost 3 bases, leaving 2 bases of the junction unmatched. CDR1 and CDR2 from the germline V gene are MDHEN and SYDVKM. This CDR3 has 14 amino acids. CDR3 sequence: CASSFSGSPYEQYF. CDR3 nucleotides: TGTGCCAGCAGTTTTAGCGGGAGTCCCTACGAGCAGTACTTC.

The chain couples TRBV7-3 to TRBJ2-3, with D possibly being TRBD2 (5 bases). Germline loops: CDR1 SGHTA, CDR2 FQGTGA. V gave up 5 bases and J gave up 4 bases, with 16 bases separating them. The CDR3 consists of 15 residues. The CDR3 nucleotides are TGTGCCAGCAGCCTAGGAGCGGCGTTCGCAGATACGCAGTATTTT. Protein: CASSLGAAFADTQYF.

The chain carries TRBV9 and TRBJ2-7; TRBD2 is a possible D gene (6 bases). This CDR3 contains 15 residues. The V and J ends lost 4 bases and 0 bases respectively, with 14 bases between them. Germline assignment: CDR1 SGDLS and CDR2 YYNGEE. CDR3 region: CASSPGEGYSYEQYF. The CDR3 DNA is TGTGCCAGCAGCCCGGGAGAAGGTTACTCCTACGAGCAGTACTTC.

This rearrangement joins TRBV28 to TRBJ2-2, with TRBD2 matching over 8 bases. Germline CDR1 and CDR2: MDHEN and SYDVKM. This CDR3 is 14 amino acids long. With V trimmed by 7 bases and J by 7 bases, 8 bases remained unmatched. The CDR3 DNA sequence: TGTGCCAGCACTGTTAGCGGGAAGGACGGGGAGCTGTTTTTT. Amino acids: CASTVSGKDGELFF.

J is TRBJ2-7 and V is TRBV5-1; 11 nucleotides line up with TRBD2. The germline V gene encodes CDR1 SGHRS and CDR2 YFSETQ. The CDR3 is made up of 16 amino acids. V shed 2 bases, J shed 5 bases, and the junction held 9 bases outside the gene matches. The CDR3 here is CASSLITSGRSNEQYF. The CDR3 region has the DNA TGCGCCAGCAGCTTAATTACTAGCGGGAGATCCAACGAGCAGTACTTC. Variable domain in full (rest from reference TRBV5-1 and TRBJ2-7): KAGVTQTPRYLIKTRGQQVTLSCSPISGHRSVSWYQQTPGQGLQFLFEYFSETQRNKGNFPGRFSGRQFSNSRSEMNVSTLELGDSALYLCASSLITSGRSNEQYFGPGTRLTVT.

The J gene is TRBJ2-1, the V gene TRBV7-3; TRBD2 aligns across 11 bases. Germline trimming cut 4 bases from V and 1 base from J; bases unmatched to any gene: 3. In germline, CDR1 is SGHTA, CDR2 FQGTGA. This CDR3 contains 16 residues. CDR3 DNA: TGTGCCAGCAGCTCTAGCGGGAGGAGGTCCTACAATGAGCAGTTCTTC. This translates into CASSSSGRRSYNEQFF.

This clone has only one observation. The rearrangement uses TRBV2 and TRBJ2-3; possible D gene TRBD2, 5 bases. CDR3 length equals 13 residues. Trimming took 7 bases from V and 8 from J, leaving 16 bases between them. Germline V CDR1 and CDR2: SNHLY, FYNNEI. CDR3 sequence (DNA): TGTGCCAGCAACCGGAGGTTGGCGGGTACGCAGTATTTT. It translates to CASNRRLAGTQYF.

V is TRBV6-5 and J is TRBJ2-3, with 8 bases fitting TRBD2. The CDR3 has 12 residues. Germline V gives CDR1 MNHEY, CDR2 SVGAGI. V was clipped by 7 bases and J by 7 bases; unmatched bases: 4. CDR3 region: CASTGGGHTQYF. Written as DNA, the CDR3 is TGTGCCAGCACGGGAGGGGGGCATACGCAGTATTTT.

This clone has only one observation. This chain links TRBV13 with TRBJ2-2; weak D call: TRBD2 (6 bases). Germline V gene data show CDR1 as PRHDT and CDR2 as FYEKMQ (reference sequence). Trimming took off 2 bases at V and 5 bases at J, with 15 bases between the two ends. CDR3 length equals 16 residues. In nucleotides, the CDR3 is TGTGCCAGCAGCTTATATGGGGGGAGGAATACCGGGGAGCTGTTTTTT. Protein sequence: CASSLYGGRNTGELFF.

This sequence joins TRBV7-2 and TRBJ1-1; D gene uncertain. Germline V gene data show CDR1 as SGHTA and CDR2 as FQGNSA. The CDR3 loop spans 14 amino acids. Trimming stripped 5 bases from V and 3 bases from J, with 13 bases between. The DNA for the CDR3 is TGTGCCAGCAGCACTACGGGTGGCGACACTGAAGCTTTCTTT. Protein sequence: CASSTTGGDTEAFF. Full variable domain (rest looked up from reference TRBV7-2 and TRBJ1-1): GAGVSQSPSNKVTEKGKDVELRCDPISGHTALYWYRQSLGQGLEFLIYFQGNSAPDKSGLPSDRFSAERTGGSVSTLTIQRTQQEDSAVYLCASSTTGGDTEAFFGQGTRLTVV.

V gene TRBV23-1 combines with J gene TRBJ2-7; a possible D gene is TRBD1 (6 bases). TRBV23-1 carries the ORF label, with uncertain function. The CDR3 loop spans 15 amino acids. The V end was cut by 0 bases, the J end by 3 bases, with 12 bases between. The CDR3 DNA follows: TGCGCCAGCAGTCAATCCCCCCCACAGGGCTACGAGCAGTACTTC. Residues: CASSQSPPQGYEQYF.

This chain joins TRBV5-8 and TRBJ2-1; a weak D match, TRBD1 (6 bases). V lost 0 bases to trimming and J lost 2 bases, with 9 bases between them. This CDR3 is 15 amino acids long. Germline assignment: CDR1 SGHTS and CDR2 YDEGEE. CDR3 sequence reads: CASSLVGQPYNEQFF. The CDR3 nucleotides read TGTGCCAGCAGCTTGGTTGGACAGCCCTACAATGAGCAGTTCTTC.

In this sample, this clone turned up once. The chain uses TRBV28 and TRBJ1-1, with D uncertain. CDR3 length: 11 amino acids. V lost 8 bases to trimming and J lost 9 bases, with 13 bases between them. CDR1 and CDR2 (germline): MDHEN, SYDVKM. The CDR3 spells CASRLLSQAFF. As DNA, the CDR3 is TGTGCCAGCCGATTACTATCCCAAGCTTTCTTT.

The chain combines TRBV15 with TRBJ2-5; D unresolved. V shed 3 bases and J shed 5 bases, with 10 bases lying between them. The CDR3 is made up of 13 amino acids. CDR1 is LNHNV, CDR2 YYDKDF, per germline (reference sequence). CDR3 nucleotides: TGTGCCACCAGCAGTCGGCAGAGGGAGACCCAGTACTTC. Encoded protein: CATSSRQRETQYF.

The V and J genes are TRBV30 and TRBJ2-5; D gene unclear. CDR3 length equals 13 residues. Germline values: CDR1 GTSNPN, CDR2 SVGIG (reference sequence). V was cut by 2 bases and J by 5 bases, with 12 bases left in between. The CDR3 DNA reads TGTGCCTGGAGTATCGAGCAGTGGGAGACCCAGTACTTC. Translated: CAWSIEQWETQYF.

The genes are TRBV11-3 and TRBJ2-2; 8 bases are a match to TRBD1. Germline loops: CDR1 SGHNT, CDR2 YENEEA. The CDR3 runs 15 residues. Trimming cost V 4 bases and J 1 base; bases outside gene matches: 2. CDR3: CASSSGTGNTGELFF. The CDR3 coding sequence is TGTGCCAGCAGCTCCGGGACAGGGAACACCGGGGAGCTGTTTTTT.

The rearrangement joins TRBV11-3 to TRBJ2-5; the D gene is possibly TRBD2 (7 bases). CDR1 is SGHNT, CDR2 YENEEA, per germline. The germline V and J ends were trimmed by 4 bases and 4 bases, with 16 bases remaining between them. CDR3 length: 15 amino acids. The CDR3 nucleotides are TGTGCCAGCAGCTCCCGGCACAGGGAGGGAGAGACCCAGTACTTC. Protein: CASSSRHREGETQYF.